This TCR beta chain originates from a study of shared clonotypes between healthy human individuals. Study-wide points: A handful of donors had around 5% of their naive CD4 clonotypes in common.

Germline lookup yields CDR1 SGDLS and CDR2 YYNGEE. The CDR3 has 15 residues. V dropped 2 bases and J dropped 2 bases, with 12 bases sitting between them. A remark on this clone: Its specificity is not known.

Original methodology: Filtering differed since immunoSEQ provided only junctions, with no quality scores. Sequenced by immunoSEQ multiplex PCR; TCRdb stores in-frame clones only, minus some. The DNA gave D and trimming, while V, J and clone size come from that table. In the table there are hundreds of thousands of clones, 73% of which are singletons. V and J are TRBV9 and TRBJ2-3; no firm D call. The source is a woman aged 30 to 39 in good health. Sequenced: memory CD4+ T cells sorted from blood. Subset of the sample: CD45RA-negative fraction. The CDR3 sequence is CASSVGPSYTDTQYF. The CDR3 region has the DNA TGTGCCAGCAGCGTGGGTCCATCATACACAGATACGCAGTATTTT. Combining the CDR3 with reference TRBV9 and TRBJ2-3 gives the whole variable domain DSGVTQTPKHLITATGQRVTLRCSPRSGDLSVYWYQQSLDQGLQFLIQYYNGEERAKGNILERFSAQQFPDLHSELNLSSLELGDSALYFCASSVGPSYTDTQYFGPGTRLTVL.